A single count supports the clone carrying this TCR beta chain. The source of the sample is a study of OX40 agonist ivuxolimab in advanced cancers. Overall study context: Treatment of patients was with ivuxolimab, an agonistic anti-OX40 (CD134) antibody. Age averaged around 59 years (range roughly 20 to 90), and around 87% were male. Three patients showed partial responses: one hepatocellular carcinoma and two cutaneous melanoma cases.

CDR1 and CDR2 (germline): SGHDN, FVKESK. The CDR3 spans 16 residues. The ends were cut back, 4 bases at V and 0 bases at J, with 13 bases in the middle. Clones were read by immunoSEQ multiplex PCR, and TCRdb kept only the in-frame ones, dropping some. The sample shows about 130,000 clones, 85% to 95% of them seen only once. This clonotype was sampled from an adult with an advanced solid tumor such as melanoma, head and neck, liver or kidney cancer. This sample comprised CD4+ or CD8+ T cells sorted from blood, obtained in a trial of the OX40 agonist ivuxolimab. The chain combines TRBV14 with TRBJ1-3; no clear D. The CDR3 DNA sequence: TGTGCCAGCAGCCCAAGAGTCGCCTCCTCTGGAAACACCATATATTTT. This encodes CASSPRVASSGNTIYF.